These 23 T cell receptor beta chains originate from one sample sequenced in a study of cytomegalovirus exposure and HLA in healthy donors. The PCR contained 60 Vbeta and 13 Jbeta primers. Profiled with immunoSEQ multiplex PCR; TCRdb holds only in-frame clones, not every one. In the table there are tens of thousands of clones, around 64% of which are singletons. Sequencing was carried out using PBMCs. These TCRs come from a human donor in good health.

The chain joins TRBV7-2 to TRBJ2-7; D not resolved. Germline V gene lookup returns CDR1 SGHTA and CDR2 FQGNSA. V dropped 1 base and J dropped 9 bases, with 19 bases sitting between them. CDR3 length: 15 amino acids. The CDR3 here is CASSLVSTLRDGQYF. CDR3 nucleotides: TGTGCCAGCAGCTTAGTTTCAACGTTACGAGATGGGCAGTACTTC.

This chain connects TRBV5-5 to TRBJ2-7; D may be TRBD1 (5 bases). This CDR3 is 15 amino acids long. Trimming removed 4 bases from V and 3 bases from J, with 17 bases in between. Germline V gene sequence: CDR1 SGHKS, CDR2 YYEKEE (reference sequence). In DNA form, the CDR3 reads TGTGCCAGCAGCAGGTCCGGGTCGGACATCTACGAGCAGTACTTC. Protein: CASSRSGSDIYEQYF. The whole variable domain, filled in from reference TRBV5-5 and TRBJ2-7, reads DAGVTQSPTHLIKTRGQQVTLRCSPISGHKSVSWYQQVLGQGPQFIFQYYEKEERGRGNFPDRFSARQFPNYSSELNVNALLLGDSALYLCASSRSGSDIYEQYFGPGTRLTVT.

This chain uses TRBV7-2 with TRBJ2-6; no reliable D call. V lost 4 bases to trimming and J lost 0 bases, with 7 bases between them. The CDR3 totals 15 residues. Germline values: CDR1 SGHTA, CDR2 FQGNSA. The CDR3 reads CASSSSISGANVLTF. CDR3 DNA sequence: TGTGCCAGCAGCTCGAGTATCTCTGGGGCCAACGTCCTGACTTTC. The whole variable domain, filled in from reference TRBV7-2 and TRBJ2-6, reads GAGVSQSPSNKVTEKGKDVELRCDPISGHTALYWYRQSLGQGLEFLIYFQGNSAPDKSGLPSDRFSAERTGGSVSTLTIQRTQQEDSAVYLCASSSSISGANVLTFGAGSRLTVL.

The V gene is TRBV11-3, the J gene TRBJ2-5; 9 nucleotides align to TRBD1. V dropped 5 bases and J dropped 4; count of bases not matched to a gene: 8. CDR1 is SGHNT and CDR2 is YENEEA in the germline V gene. CDR3 size: 15 residues. CDR3 amino acids: CASSPRDRVLETQYF. The CDR3 nucleotides are TGTGCCAGCAGCCCTCGGGACAGGGTCTTAGAGACCCAGTACTTC. The full variable domain, with the rest looked up from reference TRBV11-3 and TRBJ2-5, is EAGVVQSPRYKIIEKKQPVAFWCNPISGHNTLYWYLQNLGQGPELLIRYENEEAVDDSQLPKDRFSAERLKGVDSTLKIQPAELGDSAVYLCASSPRDRVLETQYFGPGTRLLVL.

On this clone: No conserved phenylalanine or tryptophan is present at the end of the CDR3, so a read error is the likely explanation. The chain recombines TRBV5-1 with TRBJ2-2, with 8 positions matching TRBD2. Germline-derived CDR1 and CDR2 are SGHRS and YFSETQ. The CDR3 has 15 amino acids. J lost 3 bases, V lost 6 bases, and 7 bases had no gene match. CDR3 nucleotides: TGCGCCAGCAAACCGGGGGGGCAGTACACCGGGGAGCTGTTTGTT. This translates into CASKPGGQYTGELFV.

This chain uses TRBV13 with TRBJ1-2; D unresolved. Trimming stripped 5 bases from V and 5 bases from J, with 9 bases between. Germline CDR1 is PRHDT and CDR2 is FYEKMQ (reference sequence). The CDR3 covers 12 residues. CDR3 sequence (DNA): TGTGCCAGCAGCCCGACTGTTTATGGCTACACCTTC. Translated, it gives CASSPTVYGYTF.

The table lists this clone with a few counts. The chain uses TRBV29-1 and TRBJ1-1, with D perhaps TRBD1 (5 bases). Germline V gene data show CDR1 as SQVTM and CDR2 as ANQGSEA. This CDR3 spans 14 amino acids. The ends were cut back, 3 bases at V and 5 bases at J, with 16 bases in the middle. CDR3 sequence reads: CSVDGALGGTEAFF. The CDR3 DNA reads TGCAGCGTTGACGGGGCGCTGGGGGGGACTGAAGCTTTCTTT.

This clone was counted between two and nine times. This chain uses TRBV19 with TRBJ2-7; 9 bases align to TRBD1. The V segment lost 5 bases and the J segment 3 bases; nucleotides outside the gene matches: 11. This CDR3 is 16 amino acids long. The V gene's germline CDR1 is LNHDA and CDR2 SQIVND (reference sequence). The CDR3 DNA reads as TGTGCCAGTAGTTCCTCTTCGGGACAGGGAAACTACGAGCAGTACTTC. It translates to CASSSSSGQGNYEQYF.

V gene TRBV19 combines with J gene TRBJ2-6; perhaps TRBD1 as D (6 bases). The germline V gene encodes CDR1 LNHDA and CDR2 SQIVND (reference sequence). This CDR3 is 18 amino acids long. Between the trimmed V and J ends, which lost 6 bases and 0 bases, there was a span of 18 bases. CDR3 DNA: TGTGCCAGTAGCTATACAGGGATCCGCTACTCTGGGGCCAACGTCCTGACTTTC. It codes for CASSYTGIRYSGANVLTF.

V gene TRBV7-7 combines with J gene TRBJ2-2; 7 positions match TRBD1. Losses at the gene ends were 5 bases for V and 6 bases for J; bases not matched to a gene: 3. Germline CDR1 SSHAT, CDR2 FNYEAQ (reference sequence). This CDR3 is built from 13 residues. CDR3 DNA: TGTGCCAGCAGCGACAGGGAAGCCGGGGAGCTGTTTTTT. This gives the protein CASSDREAGELFF.

The rearrangement links TRBV9 to TRBJ1-3, with 8 bases matching TRBD1. CDR1 and CDR2 (germline): SGDLS, YYNGEE. V shed 5 bases and J 10 bases; nucleotides not matched to a gene: 11. The CDR3 loop spans 14 amino acids. The CDR3 region has the DNA TGTGCCAGCAGGGCCGACAGGGGCCCGGGGACCATATATTTT. It translates to CASRADRGPGTIYF.

V gene TRBV6-5 combines with J gene TRBJ2-7; 11 bases fit TRBD2. This CDR3 has 16 amino acids. Losses at the gene ends were 2 bases for V and 4 bases for J; bases not matched to a gene: 7. Germline lookup yields CDR1 MNHEY and CDR2 SVGAGI. The CDR3: CASSYPLAGGVYEQYF. The CDR3 DNA sequence: TGTGCCAGCAGTTACCCCCTAGCGGGGGGCGTATACGAGCAGTACTTC.

The chain links TRBV2 to TRBJ1-5, with D maybe TRBD1 (6 bases). V lost 6 bases and J 4 bases, leaving 13 bases between the germline ends. Germline V gene lookup returns CDR1 SNHLY and CDR2 FYNNEI. This CDR3 has 14 residues. The CDR3 region has the DNA TGTGCCAGCAGGCTGACAGGACCTAATCAGCCCCAGCATTTT. As protein: CASRLTGPNQPQHF.

V and J are TRBV6-6 and TRBJ2-7; 10 bases agree with TRBD1. The V gene's germline CDR1 is MNHNY and CDR2 SVGAGI (reference sequence). CDR3 length equals 15 residues. V shed 4 bases, J shed 5 bases, and the junction held 8 bases outside the gene matches. The CDR3 reads CASSFGQGGRDEQYF. The CDR3, as DNA: TGTGCCAGCAGTTTCGGACAGGGGGGACGGGACGAGCAGTACTTC.

This clone came up once. The chain links TRBV18 to TRBJ2-5; 8 bases align to TRBD1. Germline CDR1 and CDR2: KGHSH and LQKENI. The CDR3 covers 14 residues. J was trimmed by 3 bases and V by 4 bases; bases with no gene match: 4. The DNA for the CDR3 is TGTGCCAGCTCACGCCCGACAGGGGAAGAGACCCAGTACTTC. It yields the protein CASSRPTGEETQYF.

The chain employs TRBV6-1 and TRBJ1-3; no definite D call. Germline V gene sequence: CDR1 MNHNS, CDR2 SASEGT. CDR3 size: 13 residues. V shed 4 bases and J shed 4 bases, with 8 bases lying between them. CDR3 amino acids: CASSGSRGNTIYF. The CDR3 region has the DNA TGTGCCAGCAGTGGGTCTAGAGGAAACACCATATATTTT.

In its sample, this clone was seen once. This rearrangement joins TRBV5-6 to TRBJ1-5; D is possibly TRBD1 (6 bases). The CDR3 extends over 16 amino acids. CDR1 and CDR2 from the germline V gene are SGHDT and YYEEEE. The V and J ends lost 4 bases and 2 bases respectively, with 16 bases between them. Here the CDR3 reads CASSPGALGGNQPQHF. CDR3 nucleotide sequence: TGTGCCAGCAGCCCAGGGGCCCTCGGGGGCAATCAGCCCCAGCATTTT.

This clone was seen more than once but under ten times. The chain employs TRBV19 and TRBJ1-3; possible D gene TRBD1, 5 bases. The CDR3 spans 14 residues. Looked up from germline, CDR1 is LNHDA and CDR2 is SQIVND (reference sequence). Trimming left V 7 bases short and J 0 bases short, with 10 bases between. CDR3 protein: CASTQGNSGNTIYF. CDR3 DNA: TGTGCCAGTACTCAGGGAAACTCTGGAAACACCATATATTTT.

This clone appeared once. This sequence joins TRBV7-8 and TRBJ1-1; D is ambiguous. Germline CDR1 SGHVS, CDR2 FQNEAQ. The CDR3 covers 13 residues. The ends were cut back, 4 bases at V and 4 bases at J, with 10 bases in the middle. The CDR3 reads CASSSQLGTEAFF. CDR3 DNA sequence: TGTGCCAGCAGCTCTCAACTCGGCACTGAAGCTTTCTTT.

This clone was found a few times. The V call is TRBV6-5, the J call TRBJ2-2, with a possible D match to TRBD1 (5 bases). The V and J ends lost 6 bases and 3 bases respectively, with 14 bases between them. This CDR3 region has 15 residues. Per the germline V gene, CDR1 is MNHEY and CDR2 is SVGAGI. The CDR3 sequence: CASRSFDRYTGELFF. CDR3 nucleotide sequence: TGTGCCAGCAGGTCATTTGACAGATACACCGGGGAGCTGTTTTTT.

The chain combines TRBV6-1 with TRBJ1-3; tentatively, D is TRBD1 (6 bases). The CDR3 covers 14 residues. Trimming stripped 1 base from V and 8 bases from J, with 12 bases between. Per the germline V gene, CDR1 is MNHNS and CDR2 is SASEGT. CDR3 amino acids: CASSEGHSGDTIYF. The CDR3 coding sequence is TGTGCCAGCAGTGAAGGTCACTCAGGGGACACCATATATTTT.

This clone was seen only a few times. The rearrangement uses TRBV6-5 and TRBJ1-1; the D gene is possibly TRBD1 (6 bases). Per the germline V gene, CDR1 is MNHEY and CDR2 is SVGAGI. The CDR3 consists of 15 residues. The V gene lost 3 bases and the J gene lost 1 base, with 12 bases spanning the gap. In DNA, the CDR3 is TGTGCCAGCAGTTATTCCGACAGGCCGAACACTGAAGCTTTCTTT. Its translation: CASSYSDRPNTEAFF.

There are a few counts of this clone. The J gene is TRBJ2-6, the V gene TRBV6-1, with 12 bases aligning to TRBD1. Germline CDR1 MNHNS, CDR2 SASEGT. The J segment lost 3 bases and the V segment lost 4 bases, leaving 4 bases of the junction unmatched. There are 17 residues in the CDR3. CDR3: CASSVGQGAGGANVLTF. CDR3 in DNA: TGTGCCAGCAGTGTGGGACAGGGGGCTGGTGGGGCCAACGTCCTGACTTTC.